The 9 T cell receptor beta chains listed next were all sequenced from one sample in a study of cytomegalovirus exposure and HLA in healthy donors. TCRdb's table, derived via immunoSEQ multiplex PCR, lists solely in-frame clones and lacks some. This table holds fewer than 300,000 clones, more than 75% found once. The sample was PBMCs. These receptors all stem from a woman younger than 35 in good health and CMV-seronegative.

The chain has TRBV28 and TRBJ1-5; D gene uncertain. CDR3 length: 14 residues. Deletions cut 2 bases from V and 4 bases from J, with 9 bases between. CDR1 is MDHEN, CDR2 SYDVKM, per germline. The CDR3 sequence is CASSLEPVNQPQHF. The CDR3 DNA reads TGTGCCAGCAGTTTAGAGCCCGTGAATCAGCCCCAGCATTTT.

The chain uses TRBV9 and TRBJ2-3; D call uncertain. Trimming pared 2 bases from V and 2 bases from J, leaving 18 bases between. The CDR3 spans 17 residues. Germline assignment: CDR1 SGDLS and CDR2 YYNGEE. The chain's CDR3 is CASSVVPRRSDTDTQYF. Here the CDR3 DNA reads TGTGCCAGCAGCGTTGTCCCCCGGCGGAGCGACACAGATACGCAGTATTTT.

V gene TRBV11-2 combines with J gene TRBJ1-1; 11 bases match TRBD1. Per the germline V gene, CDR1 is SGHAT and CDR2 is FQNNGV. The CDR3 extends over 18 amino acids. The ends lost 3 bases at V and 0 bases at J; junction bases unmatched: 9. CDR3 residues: CASSLGPRGQGVNTEAFF. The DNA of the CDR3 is TGTGCCAGCAGCTTGGGGCCCCGGGGACAGGGGGTGAACACTGAAGCTTTCTTT. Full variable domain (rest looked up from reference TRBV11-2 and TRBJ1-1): EAGVAQSPRYKIIEKRQSVAFWCNPISGHATLYWYQQILGQGPKLLIQFQNNGVVDDSQLPKDRFSAERLKGVDSTLKIQPAKLEDSAVYLCASSLGPRGQGVNTEAFFGQGTRLTVV.

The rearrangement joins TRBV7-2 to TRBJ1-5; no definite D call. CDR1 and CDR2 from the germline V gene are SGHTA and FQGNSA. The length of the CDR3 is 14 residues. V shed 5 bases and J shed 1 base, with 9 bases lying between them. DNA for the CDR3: TGTGCCAGCAGCAAAAGTGGCAGCAATCAGCCCCAGCATTTT. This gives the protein CASSKSGSNQPQHF.

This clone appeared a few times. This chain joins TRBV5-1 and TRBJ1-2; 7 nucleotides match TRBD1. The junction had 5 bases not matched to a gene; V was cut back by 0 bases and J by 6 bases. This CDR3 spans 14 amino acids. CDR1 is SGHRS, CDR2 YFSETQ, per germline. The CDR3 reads CASSLGGGADGYTF. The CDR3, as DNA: TGCGCCAGCAGCTTGGGAGGGGGCGCAGATGGCTACACCTTC.

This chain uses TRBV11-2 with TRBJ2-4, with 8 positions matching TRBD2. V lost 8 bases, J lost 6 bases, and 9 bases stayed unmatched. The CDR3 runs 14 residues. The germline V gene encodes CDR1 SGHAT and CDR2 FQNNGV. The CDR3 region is CASAYPAGGNIQYF. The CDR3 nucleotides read TGTGCCAGCGCTTACCCGGCGGGAGGAAACATTCAGTACTTC.

CDR3 region: CASSRLQDYGYTF. The CDR3 nucleotides read TGTGCCAGCAGTAGGTTACAGGATTATGGCTACACCTTC. V is TRBV6-6 and J is TRBJ1-2; D is perhaps TRBD1 (5 bases). V was pared by 5 bases and J by 5 bases, with 12 bases between. This CDR3 contains 13 residues. Germline V gene lookup returns CDR1 MNHNY and CDR2 SVGAGI (reference sequence).

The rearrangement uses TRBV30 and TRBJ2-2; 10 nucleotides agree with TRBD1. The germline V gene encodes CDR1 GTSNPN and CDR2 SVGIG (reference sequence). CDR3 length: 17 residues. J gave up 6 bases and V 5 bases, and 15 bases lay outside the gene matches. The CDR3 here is CAWGRDRGKLRAGELFF. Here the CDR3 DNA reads TGTGCCTGGGGCCGGGACAGGGGAAAATTGCGTGCCGGGGAGCTGTTTTTT.

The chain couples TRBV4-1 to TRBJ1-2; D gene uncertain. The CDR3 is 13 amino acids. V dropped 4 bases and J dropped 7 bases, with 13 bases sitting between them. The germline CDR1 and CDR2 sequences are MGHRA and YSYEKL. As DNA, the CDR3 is TGCGCCAGCAGCCTGTTGGGAGATCGTGGCTACACCTTC. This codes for CASSLLGDRGYTF.